This TCR beta chain was recovered during a study of CD8+ T cells in alopecia areata (dated by TCRdb to between 2017 and 2018). Describing the broader study: To study T cell clonal expansion in alopecia areata, the researchers applied high-throughput TCRbeta sequencing to both the C3H/HeJ mouse model and human patients. In humans, TCRbeta sequencing was performed on scalp tissue and on sorted CD4+ and CD8+ peripheral blood T cells from healthy controls and from patients with patchy or totalis/universalis alopecia areata. Clonality in the scalp was compared among normal scalp (n=4), patchy alopecia areata scalp (n=8), and alopecia totalis/universalis scalp (n=8). RNA came from the PAXgene miRNA kit for fixed scalp, the miRNeasy kit for PBMCs, and the RNeasy kit for mouse skin. TCRbeta CDR3 regions were amplified by immunoSEQ multiplex PCR using 35 Vbeta forward and 13 Jbeta reverse primers. What the study reported, not specific to this receptor: Shared TCR sequences between patients were less evident than in mice, which may be partly attributable to HLA diversity in the patient population. Resident alphabeta T cells in normal human skin are also sequenced, complicating scalp TCR repertoire analysis, unlike mouse skin dominated by gammadelta T cells. Compared with normal scalp, lesional scalp, particularly in alopecia totalis/universalis, had higher clonality and more expanded CD8+ clones, which suggests antigenic drive.

From alopecia areata patients, peripheral blood was collected along with lesional scalp punch biopsies. PBMCs were isolated by density centrifugation and stained for CD3, CD4 and CD8, after which CD4+ and CD8+ T cells were sorted on a FACSAria. Untreated alopecia areata patients were recruited as part of a multicenter biomarker study. For roughly 5 biomarker-study patients, blood CD8+ T cells were further sorted into NKG2D-low and NKG2D-high fractions. This clone has a handful of counts. Its antigen specificity is not known. No per-base quality is available; no much larger clone lies one base away. Via the germline V gene (reference sequence), CDR1 is SEHNR and CDR2 FQNEAQ. The CDR3 numbers 15 residues from cysteine through phenylalanine. Left in the record is the CDR3 DNA by itself, 45 bases read in frame from the first base. The germline ends are 12 bases apart after V is trimmed by 0 bases and J by 3 bases.

Libraries were prepared through the immunoSEQ multiplex PCR assay. RNA was extracted from all samples and reverse transcribed into cDNA, which served as template for TCR sequencing. First-strand cDNA was synthesized using SuperScript III with a 2:1 mix of oligo-dT and random hexamers. A synthetic immune receptor repertoire was used to assess amplification bias, and residual bias was removed computationally. Turning to the authors' computational methods: After raw reads were preprocessed to remove errors, the CDR3 was defined following IMGT conventions as running from the conserved cysteine to phenylalanine. Clonality was computed by normalizing Shannon entropy by log2 of the number of productive unique TCRs and subtracting the result from 1. CD4 or CD8 identity of scalp clones was inferred by cross-referencing scalp TCRbeta sequences with sorted blood CD4 and CD8 repertoires. Drawn from immuneACCESS, this table holds only the in-frame rearrangements with V and J called that TCRdb kept. Clones are partly lost; checked studies trace under half to an unresolved V gene and leave the rest unexplained. V, J and clone size are taken as reported in that table, and D and trimming were inferred from the DNA itself. This sample lists roughly 23,000 clones; roughly 52% were detected once. The top ten hold under 35% of the sample.

The V gene is TRBV7-9 and the J gene is TRBJ2-7, with the D gene too uncertain to name. The sample taken for sequencing was NKG2D-high CD8+ T cells sorted from blood. The sample's cell subset or site, from its label and the paper: sorted CD8+ NKG2D-high blood T cells. The clonotype originates from a human donor with alopecia areata. The nucleotide sequence reads as follows: TGTGCCAGCAGCTTAGCCCCCTCCGAGATCTACGAGCAGTACTTC. It codes for CASSLAPSEIYEQYF.